This T cell receptor (beta chain) was captured in a study of cytomegalovirus exposure and HLA in healthy donors. 13 Jbeta primers and 60 Vbeta primers were used for the PCR. The protocol was immunoSEQ multiplex PCR, while the TCRdb copy is restricted to in-frame clones and leaves out a portion. The table has under 200,000 clones, 75% seen once. CDR3 size: 18 residues. Trimming left V 4 bases short and J 2 bases short, with 22 bases between. The germline gives CDR1 SGHTA, CDR2 FQGTGA. The chain links TRBV7-3 to TRBJ2-3, with TRBD2 as a possible D gene (5 bases). This TCR was recovered from a male donor in good health and CMV-seronegative. The sample taken for sequencing was PBMCs. DNA of the CDR3: TGTGCCAGCAGCTCCATCGGGATGGTAGGAGTCTACACAGATACGCAGTATTTT. This codes for CASSSIGMVGVYTDTQYF.